This T cell receptor beta chain was captured in a study of metastatic and nonmetastatic thyroid tumors. Study summary: Repertoire comparison spanned blood and tumor or nodule tissue of malignant and benign thyroid patients.

Germline CDR1 SGHAT, CDR2 FQDESV (reference sequence). This CDR3 is 16 amino acids long. The ends were cut back, 6 bases at V and 3 bases at J, with 20 bases in the middle. Per the original methods: A classifier for distant metastasis in papillary thyroid cancer was constructed using CDR3 differences observed across clinicopathological groups. TCRdb re-processed the PCR reads through MiXCR. These V and J calls are TCRdb output, not the study's own analysis. Of about 30,000 clones in the sample, 20% to 30% were seen once. Broader study findings: Benign nodules reportedly had significantly lower TCR beta diversity than malignant thyroid tumors in blood and tumor.

No treatment of any kind had been given to any patient before thyroid surgery. This clone occurred many times. The antigen remains unidentified. The origin of this receptor is a female donor with papillary thyroid cancer or a benign thyroid nodule (not recorded which). Some clones in this sample may be carry-over from other donors' samples. Sequencing was performed on blood. V usage is TRBV11-1 and J usage is TRBJ1-2; D gene uncertain. CDR3 sequence reads: CASSRLREGSHYGYTF. The CDR3 DNA sequence: TGTGCCAGCAGTAGACTACGGGAGGGATCACACTATGGCTACACCTTC.